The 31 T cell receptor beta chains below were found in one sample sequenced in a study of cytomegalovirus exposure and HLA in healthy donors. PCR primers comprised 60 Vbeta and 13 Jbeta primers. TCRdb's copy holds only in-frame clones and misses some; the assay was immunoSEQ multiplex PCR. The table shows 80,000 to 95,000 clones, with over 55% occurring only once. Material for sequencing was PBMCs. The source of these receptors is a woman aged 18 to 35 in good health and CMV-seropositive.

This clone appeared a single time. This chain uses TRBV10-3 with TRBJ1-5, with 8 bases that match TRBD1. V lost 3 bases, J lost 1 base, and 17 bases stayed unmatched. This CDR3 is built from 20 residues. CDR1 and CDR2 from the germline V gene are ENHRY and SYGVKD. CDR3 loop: CAISENPGTGEGWSNQPQHF. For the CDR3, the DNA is TGTGCCATCAGTGAAAACCCCGGGACAGGTGAGGGTTGGAGCAATCAGCCCCAGCATTTT.

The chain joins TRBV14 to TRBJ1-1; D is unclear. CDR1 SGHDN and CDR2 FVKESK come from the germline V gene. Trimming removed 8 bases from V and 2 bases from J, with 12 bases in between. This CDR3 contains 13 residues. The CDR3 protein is CASERGFNTEAFF. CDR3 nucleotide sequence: TGTGCCAGCGAAAGAGGATTTAACACTGAAGCTTTCTTT.

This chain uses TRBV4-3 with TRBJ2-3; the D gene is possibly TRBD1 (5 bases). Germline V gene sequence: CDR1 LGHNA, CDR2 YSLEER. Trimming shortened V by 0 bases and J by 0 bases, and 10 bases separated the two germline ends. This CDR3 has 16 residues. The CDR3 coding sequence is TGCGCCAGCAGCCAAGAGAGGCCAGGGAGCACAGATACGCAGTATTTT. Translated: CASSQERPGSTDTQYF.

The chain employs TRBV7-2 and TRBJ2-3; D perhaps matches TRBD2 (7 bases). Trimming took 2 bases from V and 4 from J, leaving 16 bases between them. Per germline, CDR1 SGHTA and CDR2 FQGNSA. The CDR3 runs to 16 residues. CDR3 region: CASSLYGGGRADTQYF. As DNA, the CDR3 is TGTGCCAGCAGCTTATATGGGGGGGGGCGAGCAGATACGCAGTATTTT.

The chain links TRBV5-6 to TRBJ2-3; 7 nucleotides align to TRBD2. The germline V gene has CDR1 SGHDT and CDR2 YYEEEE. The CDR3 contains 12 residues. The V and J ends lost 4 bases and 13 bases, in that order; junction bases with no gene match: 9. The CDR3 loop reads CASSPGGSVEYF. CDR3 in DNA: TGTGCCAGCAGCCCGGGGGGTTCGGTAGAGTATTTT.

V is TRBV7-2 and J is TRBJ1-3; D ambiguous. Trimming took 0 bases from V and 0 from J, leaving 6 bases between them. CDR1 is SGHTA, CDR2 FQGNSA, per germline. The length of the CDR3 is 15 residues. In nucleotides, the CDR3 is TGTGCCAGCAGCTTAGCCCCGAGCTCTGGAAACACCATATATTTT. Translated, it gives CASSLAPSSGNTIYF. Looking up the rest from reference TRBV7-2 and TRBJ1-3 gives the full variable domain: GAGVSQSPSNKVTEKGKDVELRCDPISGHTALYWYRQSLGQGLEFLIYFQGNSAPDKSGLPSDRFSAERTGGSVSTLTIQRTQQEDSAVYLCASSLAPSSGNTIYFGEGSWLTVV.

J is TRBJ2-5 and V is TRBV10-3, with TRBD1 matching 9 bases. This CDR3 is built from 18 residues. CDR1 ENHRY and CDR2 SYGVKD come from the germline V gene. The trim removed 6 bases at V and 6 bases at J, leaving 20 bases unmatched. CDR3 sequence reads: CAIRRGQGGLLDVQTQYF. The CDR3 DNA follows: TGTGCCATCAGAAGGGGACAGGGTGGGCTTTTGGATGTCCAGACCCAGTACTTC.

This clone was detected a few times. CDR3 in DNA: TGTGCCAGCAGCCCCTGGAGAGGGGAGACCCAGTACTTC. This gives the protein CASSPWRGETQYF. The V call is TRBV7-2, the J call TRBJ2-5; the D gene is possibly TRBD2 (5 bases). This CDR3 comprises 13 residues. The germline gives CDR1 SGHTA, CDR2 FQGNSA. The V gene lost 5 bases and the J gene lost 5 bases, with 12 bases spanning the gap. The complete variable domain, with remaining parts taken from reference TRBV7-2 and TRBJ2-5, reads GAGVSQSPSNKVTEKGKDVELRCDPISGHTALYWYRQSLGQGLEFLIYFQGNSAPDKSGLPSDRFSAERTGGSVSTLTIQRTQQEDSAVYLCASSPWRGETQYFGPGTRLLVL.

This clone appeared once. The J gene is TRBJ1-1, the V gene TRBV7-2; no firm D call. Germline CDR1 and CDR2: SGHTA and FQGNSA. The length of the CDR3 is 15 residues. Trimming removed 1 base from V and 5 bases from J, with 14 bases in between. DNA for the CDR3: TGTGCCAGCAGCTTAGGTCCGGGGTTCGGAACTGAAGCTTTCTTT. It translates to CASSLGPGFGTEAFF.

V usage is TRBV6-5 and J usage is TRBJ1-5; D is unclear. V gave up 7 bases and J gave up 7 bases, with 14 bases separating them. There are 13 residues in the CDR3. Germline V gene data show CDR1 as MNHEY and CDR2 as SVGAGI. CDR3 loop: CASNSVAGQPQHF. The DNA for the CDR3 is TGTGCCAGCAACTCTGTTGCGGGACAGCCCCAGCATTTT.

CDR3 DNA sequence: TGTGCCAGCACCAGGGACTACACCTCCTACGAGCAGTACTTC. This codes for CASTRDYTSYEQYF. The chain employs TRBV7-2 and TRBJ2-7, with 7 bases fitting TRBD2. The CDR3 has 14 amino acids. Germline V gives CDR1 SGHTA, CDR2 FQGNSA. Trimming removed 7 bases from V and 0 bases from J; junction bases left unmatched: 6.

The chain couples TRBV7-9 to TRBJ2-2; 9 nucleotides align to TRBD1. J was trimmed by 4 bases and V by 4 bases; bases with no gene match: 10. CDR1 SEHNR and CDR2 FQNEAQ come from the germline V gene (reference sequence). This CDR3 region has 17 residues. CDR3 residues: CASSSPPGTGRTGELFF. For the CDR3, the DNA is TGTGCCAGCAGCTCCCCCCCCGGGACAGGGCGCACCGGGGAGCTGTTTTTT.

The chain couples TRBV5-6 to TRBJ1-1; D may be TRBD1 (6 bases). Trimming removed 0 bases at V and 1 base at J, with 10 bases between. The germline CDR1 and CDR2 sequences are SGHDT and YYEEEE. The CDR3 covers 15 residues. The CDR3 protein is CASSLEGGWNTEAFF. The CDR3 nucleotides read TGTGCCAGCAGCTTGGAGGGGGGGTGGAACACTGAAGCTTTCTTT.

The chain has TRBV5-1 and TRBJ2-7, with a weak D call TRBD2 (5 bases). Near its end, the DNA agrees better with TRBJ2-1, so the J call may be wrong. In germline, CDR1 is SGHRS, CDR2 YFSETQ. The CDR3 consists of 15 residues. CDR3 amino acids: CASSLASGIYNEQFF. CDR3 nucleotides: TGCGCCAGCAGCTTGGCGAGCGGAATCTACAATGAGCAGTTCTTC.

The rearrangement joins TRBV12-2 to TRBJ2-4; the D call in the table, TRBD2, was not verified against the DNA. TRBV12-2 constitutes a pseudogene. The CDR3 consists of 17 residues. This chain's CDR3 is CASRLGEAVLAKNIQYF. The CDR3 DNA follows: TGTGCAAGTCGCTTAGGGGAGGCCGTTCTAGCCAAAAACATTCAGTACTTC.

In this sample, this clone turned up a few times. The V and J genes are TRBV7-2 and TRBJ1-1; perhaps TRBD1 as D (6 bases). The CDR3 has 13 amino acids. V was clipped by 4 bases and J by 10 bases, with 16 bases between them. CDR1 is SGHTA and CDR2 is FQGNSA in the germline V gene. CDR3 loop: CASSSNRELTAFF. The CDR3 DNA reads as TGTGCCAGCAGCTCGAACAGGGAATTAACAGCTTTCTTT.

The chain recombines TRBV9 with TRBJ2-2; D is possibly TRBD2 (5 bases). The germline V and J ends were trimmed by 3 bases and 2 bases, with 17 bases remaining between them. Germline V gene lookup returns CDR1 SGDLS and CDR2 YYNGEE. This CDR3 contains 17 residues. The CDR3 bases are TGTGCCAGCAGCGCCCCTGTACTAGGTTTTAACACCGGGGAGCTGTTTTTT. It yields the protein CASSAPVLGFNTGELFF.

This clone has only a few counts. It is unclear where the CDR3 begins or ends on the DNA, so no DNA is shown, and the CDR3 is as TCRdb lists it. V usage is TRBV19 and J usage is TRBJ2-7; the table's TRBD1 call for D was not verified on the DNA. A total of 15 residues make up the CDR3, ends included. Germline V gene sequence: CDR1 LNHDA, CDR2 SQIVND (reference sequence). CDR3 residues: CASSSSGRGPYEQYF.

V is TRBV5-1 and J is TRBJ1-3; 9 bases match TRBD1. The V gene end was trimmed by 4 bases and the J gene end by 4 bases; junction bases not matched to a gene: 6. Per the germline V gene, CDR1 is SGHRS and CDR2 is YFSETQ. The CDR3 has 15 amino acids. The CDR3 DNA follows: TGCGCCAGCAGCCTATGGACAGGGGCCGGAAACACCATATATTTT. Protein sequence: CASSLWTGAGNTIYF.

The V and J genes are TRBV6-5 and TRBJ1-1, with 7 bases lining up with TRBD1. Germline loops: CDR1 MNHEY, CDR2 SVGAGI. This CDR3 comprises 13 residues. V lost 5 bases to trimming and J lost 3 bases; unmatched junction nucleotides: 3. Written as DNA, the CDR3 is TGTGCCAGCAGTACAGGGGTTTACACTGAAGCTTTCTTT. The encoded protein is CASSTGVYTEAFF.

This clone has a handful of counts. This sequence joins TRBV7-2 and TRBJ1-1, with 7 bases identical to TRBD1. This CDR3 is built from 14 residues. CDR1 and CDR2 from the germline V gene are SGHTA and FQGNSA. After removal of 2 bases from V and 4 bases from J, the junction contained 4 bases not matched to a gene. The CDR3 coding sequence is TGTGCCAGCAGCTTATTACGACAGGGCACTGAAGCTTTCTTT. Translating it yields CASSLLRQGTEAFF.

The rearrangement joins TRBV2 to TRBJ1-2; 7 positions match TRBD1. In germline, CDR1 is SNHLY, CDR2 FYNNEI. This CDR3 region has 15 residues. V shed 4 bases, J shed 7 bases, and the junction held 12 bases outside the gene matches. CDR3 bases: TGTGCCAGCAGTGGGGATAGGCAGGGGGTTATTGGCTACACCTTC. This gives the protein CASSGDRQGVIGYTF.

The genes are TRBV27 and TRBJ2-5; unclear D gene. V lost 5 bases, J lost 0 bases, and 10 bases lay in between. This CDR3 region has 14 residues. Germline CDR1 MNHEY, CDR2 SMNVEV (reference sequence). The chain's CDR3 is CASSPLVNQETQYF. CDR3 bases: TGTGCCAGCAGTCCTCTAGTTAACCAAGAGACCCAGTACTTC.

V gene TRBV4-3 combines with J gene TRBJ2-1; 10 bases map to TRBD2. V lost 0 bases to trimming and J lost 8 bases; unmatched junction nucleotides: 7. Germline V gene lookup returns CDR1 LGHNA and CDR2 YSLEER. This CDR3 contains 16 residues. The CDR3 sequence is CASSQDIAGGADEQFF. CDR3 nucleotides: TGCGCCAGCAGCCAAGATATAGCGGGGGGCGCGGATGAGCAGTTCTTC.

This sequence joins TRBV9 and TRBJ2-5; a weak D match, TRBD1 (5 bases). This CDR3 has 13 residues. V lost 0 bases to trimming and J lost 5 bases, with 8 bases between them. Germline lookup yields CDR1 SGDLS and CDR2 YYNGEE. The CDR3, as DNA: TGTGCCAGCAGCGTAGGACAGATGGAGACCCAGTACTTC. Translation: CASSVGQMETQYF.

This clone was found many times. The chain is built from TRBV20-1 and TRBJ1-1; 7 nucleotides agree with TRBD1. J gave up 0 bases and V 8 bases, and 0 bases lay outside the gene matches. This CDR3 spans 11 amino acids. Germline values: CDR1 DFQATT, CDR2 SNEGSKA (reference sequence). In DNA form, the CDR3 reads TGCAGTACAGGGGTGAACACTGAAGCTTTCTTT. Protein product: CSTGVNTEAFF.

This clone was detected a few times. CDR3 in DNA: TGCGCCAGCAGCCCCGGGACTAGGGAAGATACGCAGTATTTT. This codes for CASSPGTREDTQYF. The chain has TRBV5-1 and TRBJ2-3, with 8 bases fitting TRBD2. The germline CDR1 and CDR2 sequences are SGHRS and YFSETQ. J gave up 5 bases and V 4 bases, and 6 bases lay outside the gene matches. The CDR3 has 14 amino acids.

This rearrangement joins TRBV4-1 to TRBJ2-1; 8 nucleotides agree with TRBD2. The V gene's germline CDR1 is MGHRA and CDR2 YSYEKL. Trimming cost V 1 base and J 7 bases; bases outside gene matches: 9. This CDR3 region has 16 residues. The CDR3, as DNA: TGCGCCAGCAGCCAAGGAGCGGGGGAACTGATAAATGAGCAGTTCTTC. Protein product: CASSQGAGELINEQFF.

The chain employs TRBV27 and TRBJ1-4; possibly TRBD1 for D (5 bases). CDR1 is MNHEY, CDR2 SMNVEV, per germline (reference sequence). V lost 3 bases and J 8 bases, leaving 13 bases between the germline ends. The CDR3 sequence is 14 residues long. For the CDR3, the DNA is TGTGCCAGCAGTTTCCAGGGTGGGTGGGAAAAACTGTTTTTT. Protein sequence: CASSFQGGWEKLFF.

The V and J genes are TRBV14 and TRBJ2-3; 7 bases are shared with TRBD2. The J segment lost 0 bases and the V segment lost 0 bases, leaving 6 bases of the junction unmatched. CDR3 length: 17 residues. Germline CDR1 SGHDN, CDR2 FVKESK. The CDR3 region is CASSQDLGTTSTDTQYF. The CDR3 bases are TGTGCCAGCAGCCAAGATCTTGGGACTACCAGCACAGATACGCAGTATTTT.

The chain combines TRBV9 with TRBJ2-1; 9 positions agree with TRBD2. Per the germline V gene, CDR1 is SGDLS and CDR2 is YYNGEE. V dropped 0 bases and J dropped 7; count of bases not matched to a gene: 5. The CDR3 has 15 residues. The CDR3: CASSVGGGAGNEQFF. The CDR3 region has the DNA TGTGCCAGCAGCGTAGGCGGGGGGGCCGGGAATGAGCAGTTCTTC.